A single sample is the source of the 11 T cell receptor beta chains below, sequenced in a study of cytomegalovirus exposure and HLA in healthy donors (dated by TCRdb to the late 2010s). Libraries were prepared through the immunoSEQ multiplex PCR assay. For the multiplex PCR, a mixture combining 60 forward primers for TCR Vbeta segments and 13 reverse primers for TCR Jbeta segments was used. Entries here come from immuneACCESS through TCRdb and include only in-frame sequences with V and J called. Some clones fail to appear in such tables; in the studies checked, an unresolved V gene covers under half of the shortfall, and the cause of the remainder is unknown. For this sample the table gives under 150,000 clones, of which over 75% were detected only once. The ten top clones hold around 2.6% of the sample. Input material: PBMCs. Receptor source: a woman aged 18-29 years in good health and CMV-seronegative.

In DNA, the CDR3 is TGTGCCAGCAGCGCAGGGAGGTTGAGAAGACCTAATGAAAAACTGTTTTTT. Its protein product is CASSAGRLRRPNEKLFF. The chain is built from TRBV7-8 and TRBJ1-4, with D possibly TRBD1 on 5 matching bases. This CDR3 contains 17 residues. V was pared by 5 bases and J by 3 bases, with 19 bases between. Per the germline V gene, CDR1 is SGHVS and CDR2 is FQNEAQ.

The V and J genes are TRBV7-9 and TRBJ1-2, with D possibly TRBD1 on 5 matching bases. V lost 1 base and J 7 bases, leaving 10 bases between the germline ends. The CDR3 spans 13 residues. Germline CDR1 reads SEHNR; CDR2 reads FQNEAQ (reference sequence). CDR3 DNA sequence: TGTGCCAGCAGCTTAGGGACACCACCTGGCTACACCTTC. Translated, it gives CASSLGTPPGYTF.

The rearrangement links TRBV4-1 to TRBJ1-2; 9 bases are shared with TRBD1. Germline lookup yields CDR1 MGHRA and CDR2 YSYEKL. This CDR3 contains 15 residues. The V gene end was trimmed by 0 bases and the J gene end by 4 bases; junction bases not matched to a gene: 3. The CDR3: CASSQEQGATYGYTF. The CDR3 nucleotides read TGCGCCAGCAGCCAAGAACAGGGGGCGACCTATGGCTACACCTTC.

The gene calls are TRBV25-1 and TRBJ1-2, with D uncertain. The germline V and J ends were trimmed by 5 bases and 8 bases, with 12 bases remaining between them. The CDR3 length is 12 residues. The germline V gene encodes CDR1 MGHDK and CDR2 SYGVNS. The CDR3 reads CASSRTGEGYTF. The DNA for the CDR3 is TGTGCCAGCAGTCGCACCGGAGAGGGCTACACCTTC.

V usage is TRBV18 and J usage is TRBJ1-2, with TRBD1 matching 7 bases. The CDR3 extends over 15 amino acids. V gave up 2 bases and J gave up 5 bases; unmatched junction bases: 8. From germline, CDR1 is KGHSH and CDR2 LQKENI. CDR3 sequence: CASSPGGQGVYGYTF. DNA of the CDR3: TGTGCCAGCTCACCAGGCGGCCAGGGGGTTTATGGCTACACCTTC.

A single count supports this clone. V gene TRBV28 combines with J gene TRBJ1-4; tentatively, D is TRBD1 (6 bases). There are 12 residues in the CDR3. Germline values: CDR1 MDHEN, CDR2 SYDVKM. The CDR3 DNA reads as TGTGCTACGACAGGACTTAATGAAAAACTGTTTTTT. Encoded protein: CATTGLNEKLFF. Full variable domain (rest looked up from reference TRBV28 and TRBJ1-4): DVKVTQSSRYLVKRTGEKVFLECVQDMDHENMFWYRQDPGLGLRLIYFSYDVKMKEKGDIPEGYSVSREKKERFSLILESASTNQTSMYLCATTGLNEKLFFGSGTQLSVL.

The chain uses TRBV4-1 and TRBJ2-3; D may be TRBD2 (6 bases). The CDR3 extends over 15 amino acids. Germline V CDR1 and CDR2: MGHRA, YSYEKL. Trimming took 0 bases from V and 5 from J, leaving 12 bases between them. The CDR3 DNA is TGCGCCAGCAGCCAAGAGGGCTCGCGGGAAGATACGCAGTATTTT. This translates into CASSQEGSREDTQYF.

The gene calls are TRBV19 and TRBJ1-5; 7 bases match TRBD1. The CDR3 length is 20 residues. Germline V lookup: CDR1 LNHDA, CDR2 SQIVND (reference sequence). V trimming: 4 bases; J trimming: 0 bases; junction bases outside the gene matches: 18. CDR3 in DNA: TGTGCCAGTAGTAGTCCCGGACAGTGGGCCGGACAGGTTAGCAATCAGCCCCAGCATTTT. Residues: CASSSPGQWAGQVSNQPQHF.

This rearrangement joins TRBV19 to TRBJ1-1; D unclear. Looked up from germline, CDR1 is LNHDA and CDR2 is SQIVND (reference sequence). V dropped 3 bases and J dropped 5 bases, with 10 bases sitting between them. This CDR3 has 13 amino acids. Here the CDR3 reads CASSILSLTEAFF. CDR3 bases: TGTGCCAGTAGTATTCTCAGTTTAACTGAAGCTTTCTTT.

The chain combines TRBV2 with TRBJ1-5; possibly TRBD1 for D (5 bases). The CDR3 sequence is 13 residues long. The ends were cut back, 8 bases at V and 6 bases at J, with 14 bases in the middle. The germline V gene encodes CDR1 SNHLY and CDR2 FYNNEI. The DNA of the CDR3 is TGTGCCAGCGGGGGGGTGGCGGGTCAGCCCCAGCATTTT. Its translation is CASGGVAGQPQHF.

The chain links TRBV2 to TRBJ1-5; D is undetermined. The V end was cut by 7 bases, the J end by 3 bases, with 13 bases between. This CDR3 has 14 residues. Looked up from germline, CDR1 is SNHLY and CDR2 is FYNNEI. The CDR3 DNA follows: TGTGCCAGCATGGAGGAGAACCACAATCAGCCCCAGCATTTT. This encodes CASMEENHNQPQHF.